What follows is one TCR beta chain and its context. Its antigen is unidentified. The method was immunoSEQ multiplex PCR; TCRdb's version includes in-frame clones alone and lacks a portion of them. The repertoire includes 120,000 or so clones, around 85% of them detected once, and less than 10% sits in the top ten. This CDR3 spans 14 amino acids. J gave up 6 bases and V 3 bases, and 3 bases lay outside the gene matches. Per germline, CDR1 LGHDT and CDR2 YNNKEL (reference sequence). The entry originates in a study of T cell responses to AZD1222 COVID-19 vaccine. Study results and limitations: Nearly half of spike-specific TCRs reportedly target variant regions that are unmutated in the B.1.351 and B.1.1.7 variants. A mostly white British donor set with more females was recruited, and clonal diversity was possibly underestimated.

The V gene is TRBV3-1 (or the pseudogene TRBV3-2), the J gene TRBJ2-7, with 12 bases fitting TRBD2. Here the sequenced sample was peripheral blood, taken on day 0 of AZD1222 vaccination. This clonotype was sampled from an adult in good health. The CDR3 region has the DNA TGTGCCAGCAGCCAGGGACTAGCGGGCCGCGAGCAGTACTTC. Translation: CASSQGLAGREQYF.